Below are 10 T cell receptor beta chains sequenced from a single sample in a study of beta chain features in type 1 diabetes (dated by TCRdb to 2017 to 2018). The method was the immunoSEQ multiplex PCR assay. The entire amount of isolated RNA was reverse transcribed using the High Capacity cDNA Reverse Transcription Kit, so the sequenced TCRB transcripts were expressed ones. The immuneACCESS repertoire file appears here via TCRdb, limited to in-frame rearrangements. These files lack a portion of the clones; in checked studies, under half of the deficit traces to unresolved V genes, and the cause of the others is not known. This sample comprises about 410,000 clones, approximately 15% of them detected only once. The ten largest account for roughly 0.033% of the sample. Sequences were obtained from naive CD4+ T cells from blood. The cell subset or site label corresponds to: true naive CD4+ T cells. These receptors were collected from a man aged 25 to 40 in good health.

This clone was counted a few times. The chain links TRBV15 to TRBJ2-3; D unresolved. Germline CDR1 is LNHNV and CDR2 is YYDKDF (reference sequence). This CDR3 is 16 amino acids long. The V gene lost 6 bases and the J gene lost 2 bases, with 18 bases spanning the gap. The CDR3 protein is CATRGRTGSTTDTQYF. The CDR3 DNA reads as TGTGCCACCAGGGGAAGAACCGGGTCCACCACAGATACGCAGTATTTT.

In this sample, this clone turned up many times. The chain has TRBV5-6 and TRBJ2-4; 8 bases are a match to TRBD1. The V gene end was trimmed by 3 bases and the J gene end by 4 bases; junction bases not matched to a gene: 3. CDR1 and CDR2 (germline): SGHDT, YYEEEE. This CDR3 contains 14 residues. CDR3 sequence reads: CASSSQGAKNIQYF. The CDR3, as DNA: TGTGCCAGCAGCTCCCAGGGGGCGAAAAACATTCAGTACTTC.

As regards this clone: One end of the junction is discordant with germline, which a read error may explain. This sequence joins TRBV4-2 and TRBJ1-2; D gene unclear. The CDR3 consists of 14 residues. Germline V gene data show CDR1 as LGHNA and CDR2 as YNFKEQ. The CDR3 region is CASSQTGVNSGYTF. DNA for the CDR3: TGTGCCAGCAGCCAAACCGGGGTTAACTCTGGCTACACCTTC.

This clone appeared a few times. The chain's CDR3 is CASGGDTYYEQYF. In DNA form, the CDR3 reads TGTGCCAGCGGCGGGGACACCTACTACGAGCAGTACTTC. V is TRBV7-2 and J is TRBJ2-7; D is perhaps TRBD1 or TRBD2 (6 bases each). The length of the CDR3 is 13 residues. Germline-derived CDR1 and CDR2 are SGHTA and FQGNSA. Trimming left V 8 bases short and J 3 bases short, with 14 bases between.

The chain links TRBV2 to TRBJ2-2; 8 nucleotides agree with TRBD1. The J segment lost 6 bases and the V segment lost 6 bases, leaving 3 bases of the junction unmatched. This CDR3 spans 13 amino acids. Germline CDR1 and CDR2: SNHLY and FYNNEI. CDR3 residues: CASRDREAGELFF. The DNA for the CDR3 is TGTGCCAGCAGGGACAGGGAAGCCGGGGAGCTGTTTTTT.

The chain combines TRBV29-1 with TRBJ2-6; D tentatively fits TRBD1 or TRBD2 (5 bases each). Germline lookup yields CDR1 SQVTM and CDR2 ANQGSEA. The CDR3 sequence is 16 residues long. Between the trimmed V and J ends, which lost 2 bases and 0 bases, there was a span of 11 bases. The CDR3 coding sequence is TGCAGCGTTGAACGGCAGGGAGCCTCTGGGGCCAACGTCCTGACTTTC. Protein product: CSVERQGASGANVLTF. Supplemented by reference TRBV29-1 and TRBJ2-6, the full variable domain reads SAVISQKPSRDICQRGTSLTIQCQVDSQVTMMFWYRQQPGQSLTLIATANQGSEATYESGFVIDKFPISRPNLTFSTLTVSNMSPEDSSIYLCSVERQGASGANVLTFGAGSRLTVL.

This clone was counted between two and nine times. The DNA for the CDR3 is TGCGCCAGCAGCCAAGGGTCGGCGACCGCCCTGTCAGAGACCCAGTACTTC. Translation: CASSQGSATALSETQYF. The chain employs TRBV4-1 and TRBJ2-5; unclear D gene. CDR1 MGHRA and CDR2 YSYEKL come from the germline V gene. This CDR3 region has 17 residues. The V gene lost 1 base and the J gene lost 4 bases, with 19 bases spanning the gap.

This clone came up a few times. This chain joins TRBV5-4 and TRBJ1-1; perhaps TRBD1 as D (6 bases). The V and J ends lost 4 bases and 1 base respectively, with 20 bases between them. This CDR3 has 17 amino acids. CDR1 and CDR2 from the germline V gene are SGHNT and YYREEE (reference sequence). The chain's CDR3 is CASSPSPAGGKNTEAFF. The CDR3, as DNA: TGTGCCAGCAGCCCTTCCCCGGCGGGGGGCAAGAACACTGAAGCTTTCTTT.

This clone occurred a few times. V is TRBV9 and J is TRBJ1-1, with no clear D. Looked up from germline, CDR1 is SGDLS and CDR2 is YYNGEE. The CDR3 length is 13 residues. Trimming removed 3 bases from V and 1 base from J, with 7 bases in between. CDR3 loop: CASSAPSNTEAFF. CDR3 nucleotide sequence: TGTGCCAGCAGCGCGCCATCGAACACTGAAGCTTTCTTT.

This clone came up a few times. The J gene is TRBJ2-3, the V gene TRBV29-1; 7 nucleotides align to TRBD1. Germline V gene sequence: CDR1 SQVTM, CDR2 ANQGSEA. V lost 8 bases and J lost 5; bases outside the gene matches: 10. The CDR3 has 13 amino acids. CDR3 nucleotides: TGCAGCCCACGGGACAGTATGCGAGATACGCAGTATTTT. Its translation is CSPRDSMRDTQYF.